The 27 T cell receptor beta chains reported below all come from one sample, sequenced in a study of cytomegalovirus exposure and HLA in healthy donors. Vbeta (60) and Jbeta (13) primers were used in the PCR. Assay: immunoSEQ multiplex PCR; the TCRdb copy retains only in-frame clones and omits some. The table has under 150,000 clones, 67% seen once; the top ten hold about 8.6%. The material sequenced was PBMCs. All receptors come from a man in his late teens or twenties in good health and CMV-seropositive.

V usage is TRBV12-5 and J usage is TRBJ1-1, with 7 positions matching TRBD1. CDR3 length: 12 residues. Germline trimming cut 7 bases from V and 6 bases from J; bases unmatched to any gene: 5. Per the germline V gene, CDR1 is LGHNT and CDR2 is FRNRAP. CDR3 sequence reads: CASALTGAEAFF. The CDR3 bases are TGTGCTAGTGCCCTTACAGGGGCTGAAGCTTTCTTT.

The chain joins TRBV28 to TRBJ1-5; tentatively, D is TRBD1 (5 bases). V lost 7 bases and J 2 bases, leaving 12 bases between the germline ends. CDR1 is MDHEN and CDR2 is SYDVKM in the germline V gene. CDR3 length equals 14 residues. CDR3: CASIRSGGNQPQHF. In DNA form, the CDR3 reads TGTGCCAGCATTAGGTCGGGGGGCAATCAGCCCCAGCATTTT. Drawing the rest from reference TRBV28 and TRBJ1-5, the complete variable domain is DVKVTQSSRYLVKRTGEKVFLECVQDMDHENMFWYRQDPGLGLRLIYFSYDVKMKEKGDIPEGYSVSREKKERFSLILESASTNQTSMYLCASIRSGGNQPQHFGDGTRLSIL.

The rearrangement links TRBV5-1 to TRBJ2-1; 7 bases agree with TRBD2. CDR1 is SGHRS, CDR2 YFSETQ, per germline. V lost 2 bases and J lost 0; bases outside the gene matches: 5. The CDR3 runs to 16 residues. This chain's CDR3 is CASSLAGPSSYNEQFF. The CDR3 bases are TGCGCCAGCAGCTTAGCGGGGCCGAGCTCCTACAATGAGCAGTTCTTC.

The chain links TRBV11-3 to TRBJ2-5; D might be TRBD2 (6 bases). V was pared by 2 bases and J by 2 bases, with 18 bases between. Germline V CDR1 and CDR2: SGHNT, YENEEA. The CDR3 is 17 residues long. This CDR3 reads CASSLNAGNGGQETQYF. The CDR3 region has the DNA TGTGCCAGCAGCTTAAACGCTGGTAACGGAGGGCAAGAGACCCAGTACTTC.

The chain has TRBV27 and TRBJ1-2; 9 bases line up with TRBD1. CDR1 and CDR2 from the germline V gene are MNHEY and SMNVEV (reference sequence). V gave up 6 bases and J gave up 7 bases; unmatched junction bases: 9. This CDR3 has 14 residues. CDR3 sequence reads: CASSSGQGLGGYTF. The CDR3 coding sequence is TGTGCCAGCAGCTCCGGACAGGGGTTGGGTGGCTACACCTTC.

This chain links TRBV6-1 with TRBJ1-1, with unresolved D. Germline-derived CDR1 and CDR2 are MNHNS and SASEGT. The germline V and J ends were trimmed by 7 bases and 5 bases, with 14 bases remaining between them. This CDR3 spans 13 amino acids. The CDR3 DNA reads TGTGCCAGCATCTGGAGGGAGTCAACTGAAGCTTTCTTT. Translating it yields CASIWRESTEAFF.

The V and J genes are TRBV28 and TRBJ2-7; 11 bases are a match to TRBD2. J lost 5 bases, V lost 5 bases, and 5 bases had no gene match. Germline V gene sequence: CDR1 MDHEN, CDR2 SYDVKM. CDR3 length: 14 residues. CDR3 region: CASSPLGLADEQYV. Here the CDR3 DNA reads TGTGCCAGCAGTCCACTGGGACTAGCGGACGAGCAGTACGTC.

This clone was counted a few times. The chain combines TRBV15 with TRBJ2-1, with D possibly being TRBD2 (5 bases). This CDR3 contains 17 residues. Germline lookup yields CDR1 LNHNV and CDR2 YYDKDF (reference sequence). With 1 base removed from V and 2 bases from J, the gap between germline ends came to 15 bases. The CDR3 nucleotides read TGTGCCACCAGCAGAGGTTCCCTACTAGTGGCCTACAATGAGCAGTTCTTC. Translation gives CATSRGSLLVAYNEQFF. The full variable domain, rest sourced from reference TRBV15 and TRBJ2-1, is DAMVIQNPRYQVTQFGKPVTLSCSQTLNHNVMYWYQQKSSQAPKLLFHYYDKDFNNEADTPDNFQSRRPNTSFCFLDIRSPGLGDTAMYLCATSRGSLLVAYNEQFFGPGTRLTVL.

The V and J genes are TRBV7-9 and TRBJ2-7; tentatively, D is TRBD1 (6 bases). CDR1 and CDR2 (germline): SEHNR, FQNEAQ (reference sequence). V shed 4 bases and J shed 6 bases, with 19 bases lying between them. This CDR3 is 15 amino acids long. The CDR3 nucleotides read TGTGCCAGCAGCTCAGCACAGGGTTCCCGAACCGAGCAGTACTTC. As protein: CASSSAQGSRTEQYF. The full variable domain, in which reference TRBV7-9 and TRBJ2-7 provide the parts outside the CDR3, is DTGVSQNPRHKITKRGQNVTFRCDPISEHNRLYWYRQTLGQGPEFLTYFQNEAQLEKSRLLSDRFSAERPKGSFSTLEIQRTEQGDSAMYLCASSSAQGSRTEQYFGPGTRLTVT.

This clone appeared a single time. This sequence joins TRBV5-1 and TRBJ1-2; D possibly corresponds to TRBD1 (5 bases). The CDR3 spans 16 residues. Germline V lookup: CDR1 SGHRS, CDR2 YFSETQ. V was pared by 0 bases and J by 0 bases, with 12 bases between. CDR3 in DNA: TGCGCCAGCAGCTTGGTGTCAGGGCGATCTAACTATGGCTACACCTTC. Translation: CASSLVSGRSNYGYTF. The variable domain in full, with the rest retrieved from reference TRBV5-1 and TRBJ1-2, is KAGVTQTPRYLIKTRGQQVTLSCSPISGHRSVSWYQQTPGQGLQFLFEYFSETQRNKGNFPGRFSGRQFSNSRSEMNVSTLELGDSALYLCASSLVSGRSNYGYTFGSGTRLTVV.

J is TRBJ1-6 and V is TRBV4-2; no firm D call. V dropped 0 bases and J dropped 3 bases, with 9 bases sitting between them. The CDR3 is 16 amino acids. Per germline, CDR1 LGHNA and CDR2 YNFKEQ. This CDR3 is CASSQDRSDYNSPLHF. As DNA, the CDR3 is TGTGCCAGCAGCCAAGATCGTAGCGACTATAATTCACCCCTCCACTTT.

The chain combines TRBV10-1 with TRBJ2-2; D is undetermined. The CDR3 is 15 amino acids. Germline CDR1 is WNHNN and CDR2 is SYGVQD (reference sequence). Trimming stripped 2 bases from V and 4 bases from J, with 11 bases between. The CDR3 loop is CASSELLFPTGELFF. CDR3 DNA: TGCGCCAGCAGTGAGCTCTTGTTCCCCACCGGGGAGCTGTTTTTT.

V gene TRBV28 combines with J gene TRBJ1-1; D might be TRBD1 (5 bases). The CDR3 consists of 14 residues. Germline CDR1 is MDHEN and CDR2 is SYDVKM. The V and J ends lost 2 bases and 0 bases respectively, with 7 bases between them. In nucleotides, the CDR3 is TGTGCCAGCAGTTTAGCAGGGATGAACACTGAAGCTTTCTTT. It codes for CASSLAGMNTEAFF.

The chain is built from TRBV6-5 and TRBJ2-1; the D gene is possibly TRBD2 (5 bases). V lost 10 bases to trimming and J lost 6 bases, with 19 bases between them. In germline, CDR1 is MNHEY, CDR2 SVGAGI. This CDR3 contains 14 residues. The CDR3: CATTRSSRSNEQFF. For the CDR3, the DNA is TGTGCCACAACTAGGTCCTCGAGAAGCAATGAGCAGTTCTTC.

The chain carries TRBV6-4 and TRBJ1-1, with a tentative D call TRBD1 (5 bases). The germline V gene has CDR1 MRHNA and CDR2 SNTAGT. V was clipped by 6 bases and J by 1 base, with 9 bases between them. The CDR3 totals 13 residues. The CDR3 loop reads CASSARENTEAFF. CDR3 coding DNA: TGTGCCAGCAGCGCCAGGGAGAACACTGAAGCTTTCTTT.

Concerning this clone: This sample also contains other DNA sequences that code for the same CDR3. This chain joins TRBV6-5 and TRBJ1-2; 7 nucleotides agree with TRBD1. J was trimmed by 7 bases and V by 0 bases; bases with no gene match: 5. This CDR3 is 14 amino acids long. From germline, CDR1 is MNHEY and CDR2 SVGAGI. The CDR3 here is CASSYSTGVRGYTF. The CDR3 DNA reads as TGTGCCAGCAGTTACTCAACAGGGGTTCGTGGCTACACCTTC.

This clone is a singleton in its sample. This chain joins TRBV5-6 and TRBJ2-2; perhaps TRBD2 as D (5 bases). Germline V lookup: CDR1 SGHDT, CDR2 YYEEEE. The CDR3 length is 15 residues. V shed 0 bases and J shed 6 bases, with 12 bases lying between them. The CDR3 region is CASSLVQGRAGELFF. The CDR3 coding sequence is TGTGCCAGCAGCTTGGTACAAGGGCGGGCCGGGGAGCTGTTTTTT.

The chain combines TRBV7-9 with TRBJ2-1, with a possible D match to TRBD1 (5 bases). The CDR3 is made up of 15 amino acids. Trimming cost V 3 bases and J 7 bases, with 16 bases left between them. CDR1 SEHNR and CDR2 FQNEAQ come from the germline V gene (reference sequence). The CDR3 DNA follows: TGTGCCAGCAGCTTGGTATCAGGGTCCAGGAATGAGCAGTTCTTC. It codes for CASSLVSGSRNEQFF.

This clone was recorded a few times. The same CDR3 is also encoded by other DNA sequences in this sample. This CDR3 reads CASSLTGEGYGYTF. In nucleotides, the CDR3 is TGTGCCAGCAGTCTGACAGGAGAGGGTTATGGCTACACCTTC. This chain links TRBV6-5 with TRBJ1-2; D might be TRBD1 (6 bases). V was shortened by 5 bases and J by 5 bases, with 15 bases between the two germline ends. The CDR3 is made up of 14 amino acids. CDR1 and CDR2 from the germline V gene are MNHEY and SVGAGI.

This rearrangement joins TRBV7-2 to TRBJ2-1; TRBD2 aligns across 10 bases. Trimming cost V 1 base and J 4 bases; bases outside gene matches: 4. This CDR3 has 16 residues. Germline V gene data show CDR1 as SGHTA and CDR2 as FQGNSA. For the CDR3, the DNA is TGTGCCAGCAGCTTAGTATTTAGCGGGGGGTACAATGAGCAGTTCTTC. It encodes CASSLVFSGGYNEQFF.

The chain carries TRBV19 and TRBJ2-5, with TRBD1 matching over 8 bases. Germline CDR1 and CDR2: LNHDA and SQIVND (reference sequence). This CDR3 spans 13 amino acids. V trimming: 6 bases; J trimming: 4 bases; junction bases outside the gene matches: 4. CDR3 sequence: CASRVQGAETQYF. In DNA, the CDR3 is TGTGCCAGTAGAGTCCAGGGGGCAGAGACCCAGTACTTC.

The chain joins TRBV27 to TRBJ2-7; possibly TRBD1 for D (6 bases). CDR3 length: 15 amino acids. V gave up 3 bases and J gave up 4 bases, with 16 bases separating them. Germline V gives CDR1 MNHEY, CDR2 SMNVEV (reference sequence). The CDR3 reads CASSLGPGDQYEQYF. CDR3 sequence (DNA): TGTGCCAGCAGTTTGGGCCCAGGGGACCAATACGAGCAGTACTTC.

The J gene is TRBJ1-1, the V gene TRBV11-2; TRBD1 matches 7 bases. CDR3 length: 14 amino acids. V lost 5 bases to trimming and J lost 3 bases; unmatched junction nucleotides: 6. The V gene's germline CDR1 is SGHAT and CDR2 FQNNGV. CDR3 loop: CASSPGGRDTEAFF. The CDR3 DNA reads as TGTGCCAGCAGCCCAGGGGGACGGGACACTGAAGCTTTCTTT.

The rearrangement uses TRBV6-1 and TRBJ2-3; 13 bases match TRBD2. The CDR3 sequence is 18 residues long. Germline CDR1 is MNHNS and CDR2 is SASEGT. J lost 2 bases, V lost 2 bases, and 7 bases had no gene match. The CDR3 loop is CASSELPTSGGITDTQYF. The CDR3 DNA is TGTGCCAGCAGTGAACTCCCGACTAGCGGGGGGATCACAGATACGCAGTATTTT.

This chain uses TRBV6-5 with TRBJ1-2; D not certain. Between the trimmed V and J ends, which lost 4 bases and 4 bases, there was a span of 16 bases. Germline CDR1 is MNHEY and CDR2 is SVGAGI. The CDR3 spans 15 residues. DNA of the CDR3: TGTGCCAGCAGTTCCACTCGAGGGAGGGTCTATGGCTACACCTTC. It yields the protein CASSSTRGRVYGYTF.

This clone was seen more than once but under ten times. The chain combines TRBV6-4 with TRBJ2-1; 9 bases agree with TRBD1. The germline gives CDR1 MRHNA, CDR2 SNTAGT. V was pared by 5 bases and J by 6 bases, with 5 bases of the junction left unmatched. This CDR3 has 14 amino acids. The CDR3 DNA reads TGTGCCAGCAGTACGGGACAGGGCGGCAATGAGCAGTTCTTC. Its protein product is CASSTGQGGNEQFF.

The V and J genes are TRBV7-3 and TRBJ1-1; D ambiguous. The V end was cut by 4 bases, the J end by 6 bases, with 12 bases between. This CDR3 contains 13 residues. The V gene's germline CDR1 is SGHTA and CDR2 FQGTGA. The CDR3 here is CASSSRGRAEAFF. CDR3 DNA sequence: TGTGCCAGCAGCTCCCGGGGAAGGGCTGAAGCTTTCTTT.